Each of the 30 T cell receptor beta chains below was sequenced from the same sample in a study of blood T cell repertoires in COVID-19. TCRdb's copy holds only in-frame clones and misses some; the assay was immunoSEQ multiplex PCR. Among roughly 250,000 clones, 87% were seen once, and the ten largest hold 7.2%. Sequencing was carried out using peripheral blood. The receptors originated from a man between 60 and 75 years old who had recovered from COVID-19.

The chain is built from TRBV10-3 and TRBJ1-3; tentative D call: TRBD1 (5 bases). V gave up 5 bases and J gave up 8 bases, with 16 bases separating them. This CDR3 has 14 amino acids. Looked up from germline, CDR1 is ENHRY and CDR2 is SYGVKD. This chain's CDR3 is CAISQGIYVDTIYF. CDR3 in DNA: TGTGCCATCAGTCAGGGCATATACGTGGACACCATATATTTT.

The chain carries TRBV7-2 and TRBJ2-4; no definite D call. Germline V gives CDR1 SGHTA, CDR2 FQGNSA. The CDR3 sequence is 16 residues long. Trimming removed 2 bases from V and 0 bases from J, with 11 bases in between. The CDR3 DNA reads TGTGCCAGCAGCTTATATGAGACTCTAGCCAAAAACATTCAGTACTTC. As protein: CASSLYETLAKNIQYF.

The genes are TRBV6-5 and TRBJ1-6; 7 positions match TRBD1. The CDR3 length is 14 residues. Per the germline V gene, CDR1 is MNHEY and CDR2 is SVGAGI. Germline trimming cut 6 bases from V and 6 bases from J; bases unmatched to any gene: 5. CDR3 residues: CASRTGQSNSPLHF. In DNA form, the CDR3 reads TGTGCCAGCAGGACGGGACAGTCTAATTCACCCCTCCACTTT.

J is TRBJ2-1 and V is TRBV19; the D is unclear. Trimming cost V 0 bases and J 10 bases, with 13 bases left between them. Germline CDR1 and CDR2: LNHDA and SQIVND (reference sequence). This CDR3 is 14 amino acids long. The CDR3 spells CASSIDVARREQFF. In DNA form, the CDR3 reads TGTGCCAGTAGTATAGATGTGGCTAGGCGAGAGCAGTTCTTC.

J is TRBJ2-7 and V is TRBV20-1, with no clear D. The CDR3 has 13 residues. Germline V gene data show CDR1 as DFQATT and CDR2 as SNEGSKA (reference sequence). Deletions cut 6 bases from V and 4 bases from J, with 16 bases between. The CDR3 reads CSASDRGGYEQYF. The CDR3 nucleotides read TGCAGTGCAAGTGACCGAGGTGGATACGAGCAGTACTTC.

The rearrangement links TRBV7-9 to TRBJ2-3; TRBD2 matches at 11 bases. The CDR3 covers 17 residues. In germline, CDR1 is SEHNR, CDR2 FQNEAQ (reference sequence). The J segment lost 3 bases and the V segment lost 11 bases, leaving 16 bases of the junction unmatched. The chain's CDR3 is CAATWGSGGAVTDTQYF. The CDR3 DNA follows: TGTGCCGCCACCTGGGGTAGCGGGGGGGCCGTGACAGATACGCAGTATTTT.

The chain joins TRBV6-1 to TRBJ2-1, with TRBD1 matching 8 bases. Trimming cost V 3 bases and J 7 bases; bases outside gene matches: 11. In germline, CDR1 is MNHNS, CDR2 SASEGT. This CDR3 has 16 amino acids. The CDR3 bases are TGTGCCAGCAGTGACTTAGGAGGGACAGGTAATAATGAGCAGTTCTTC. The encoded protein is CASSDLGGTGNNEQFF.

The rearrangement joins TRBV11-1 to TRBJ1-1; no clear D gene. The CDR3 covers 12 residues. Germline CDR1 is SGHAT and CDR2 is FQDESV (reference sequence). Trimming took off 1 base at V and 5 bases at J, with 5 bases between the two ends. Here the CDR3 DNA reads TGTGCCAGCAGCTTAGTTCGGACTGAAGCTTTCTTT. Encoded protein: CASSLVRTEAFF.

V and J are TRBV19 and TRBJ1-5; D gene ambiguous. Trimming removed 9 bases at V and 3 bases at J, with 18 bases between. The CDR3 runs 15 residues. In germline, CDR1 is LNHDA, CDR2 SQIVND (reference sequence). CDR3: CASRKDLATNQPQHF. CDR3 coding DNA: TGTGCCAGCCGGAAAGACTTAGCAACCAATCAGCCCCAGCATTTT.

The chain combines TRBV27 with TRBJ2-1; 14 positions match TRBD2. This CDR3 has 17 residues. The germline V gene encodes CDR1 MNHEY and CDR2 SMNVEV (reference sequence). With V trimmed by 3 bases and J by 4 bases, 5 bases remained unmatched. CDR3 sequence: CASSFRLAGGKYNEQFF. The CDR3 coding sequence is TGTGCCAGCAGTTTCCGACTAGCGGGGGGGAAATACAATGAGCAGTTCTTC.

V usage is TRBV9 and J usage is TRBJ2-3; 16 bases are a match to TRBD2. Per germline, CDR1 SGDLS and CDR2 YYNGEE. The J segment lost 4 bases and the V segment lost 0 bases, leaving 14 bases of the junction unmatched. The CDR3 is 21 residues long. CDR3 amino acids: CASSVVTGAGLAGGPADTQYF. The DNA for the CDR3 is TGTGCCAGCAGCGTAGTTACAGGGGCGGGACTAGCGGGGGGGCCCGCAGATACGCAGTATTTT.

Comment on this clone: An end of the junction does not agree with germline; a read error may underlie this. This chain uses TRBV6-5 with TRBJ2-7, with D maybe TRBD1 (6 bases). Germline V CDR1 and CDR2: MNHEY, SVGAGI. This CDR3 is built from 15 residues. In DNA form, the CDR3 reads TGTGCCAGCAGTTACCCGGACAGAGCCTCCAACGAGCAGTACTTC. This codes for CASSYPDRASNEQYF.

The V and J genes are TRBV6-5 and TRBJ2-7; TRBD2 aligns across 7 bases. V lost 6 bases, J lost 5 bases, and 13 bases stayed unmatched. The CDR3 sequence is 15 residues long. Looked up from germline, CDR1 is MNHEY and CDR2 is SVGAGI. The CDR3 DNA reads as TGTGCCAGCAGCCACGACCCTACTAGCGTCCACGAGCAGTACTTC. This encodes CASSHDPTSVHEQYF.

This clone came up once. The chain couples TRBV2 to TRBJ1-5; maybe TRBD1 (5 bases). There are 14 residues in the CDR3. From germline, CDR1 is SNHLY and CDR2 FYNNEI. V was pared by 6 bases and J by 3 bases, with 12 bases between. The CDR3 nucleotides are TGTGCCAGCAGCCTACAGGCCTACAATCAGCCCCAGCATTTT. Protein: CASSLQAYNQPQHF.

The CDR3 region is CASSSDNSYTF. CDR3 DNA: TGTGCCAGCAGCTCCGACAACTCCTACACCTTC. The gene calls are TRBV5-4 and TRBJ1-2, with no clear D. The germline gives CDR1 SGHNT, CDR2 YYREEE (reference sequence). The V and J ends lost 3 bases and 10 bases respectively, with 10 bases between them. This CDR3 spans 11 amino acids.

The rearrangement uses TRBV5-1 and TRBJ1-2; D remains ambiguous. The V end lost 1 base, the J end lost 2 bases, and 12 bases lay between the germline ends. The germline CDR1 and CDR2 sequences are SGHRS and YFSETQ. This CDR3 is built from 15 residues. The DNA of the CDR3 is TGCGCCAGCAGCTTGTCTGCGGGTACAAACTATGGCTACACCTTC. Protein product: CASSLSAGTNYGYTF.

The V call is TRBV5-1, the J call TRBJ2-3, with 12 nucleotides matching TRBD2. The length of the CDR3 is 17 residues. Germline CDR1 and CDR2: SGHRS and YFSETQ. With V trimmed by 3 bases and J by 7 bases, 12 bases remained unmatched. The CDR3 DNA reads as TGCGCCAGCAGCTCGAAACTAGCGGGGGGTTCCAGTTATACGCAGTATTTT. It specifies CASSSKLAGGSSYTQYF.

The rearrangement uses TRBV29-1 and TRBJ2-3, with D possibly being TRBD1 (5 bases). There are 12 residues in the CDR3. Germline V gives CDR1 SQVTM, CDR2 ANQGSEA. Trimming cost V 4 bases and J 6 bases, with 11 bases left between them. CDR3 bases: TGCAGCGTTGCGGCGGACATGGATACGCAGTATTTT. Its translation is CSVAADMDTQYF.

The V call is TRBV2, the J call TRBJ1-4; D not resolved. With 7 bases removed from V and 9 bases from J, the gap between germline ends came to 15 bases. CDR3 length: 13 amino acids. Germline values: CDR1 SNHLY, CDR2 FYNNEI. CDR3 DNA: TGTGCCAGCACCCCCAGCGTTAGGCAAAAACTGTTTTTT. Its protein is CASTPSVRQKLFF. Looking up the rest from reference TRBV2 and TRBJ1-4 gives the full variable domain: EPEVTQTPSHQVTQMGQEVILRCVPISNHLYFYWYRQILGQKVEFLVSFYNNEISEKSEIFDDQFSVERPDGSNFTLKIRSTKLEDSAMYFCASTPSVRQKLFFGSGTQLSVL.

The DNA for the CDR3 is TGTGCCACGCTCGAGCGGGGTCAACAGACCCAGTACTTC. This codes for CATLERGQQTQYF. The chain recombines TRBV27 with TRBJ2-5, with 7 bases that match TRBD2. J lost 6 bases, V lost 10 bases, and 11 bases had no gene match. There are 13 residues in the CDR3. The germline V gene has CDR1 MNHEY and CDR2 SMNVEV (reference sequence).

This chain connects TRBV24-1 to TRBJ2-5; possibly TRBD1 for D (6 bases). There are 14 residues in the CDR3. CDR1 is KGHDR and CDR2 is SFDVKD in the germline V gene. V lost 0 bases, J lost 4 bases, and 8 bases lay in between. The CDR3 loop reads CATSDLLDRETQYF. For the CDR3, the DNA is TGTGCCACCAGTGATTTGCTGGACAGAGAGACCCAGTACTTC.

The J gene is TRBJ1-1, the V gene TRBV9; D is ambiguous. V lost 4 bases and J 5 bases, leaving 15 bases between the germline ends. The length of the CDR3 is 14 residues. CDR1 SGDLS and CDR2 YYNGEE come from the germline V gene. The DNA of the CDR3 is TGTGCCAGCAGCCCACCCAGGAGAGGGACTGAAGCTTTCTTT. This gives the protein CASSPPRRGTEAFF.

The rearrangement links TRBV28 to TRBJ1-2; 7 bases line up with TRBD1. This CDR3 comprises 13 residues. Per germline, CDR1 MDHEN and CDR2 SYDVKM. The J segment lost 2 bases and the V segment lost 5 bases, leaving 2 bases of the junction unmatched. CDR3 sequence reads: CASSVRGNYGYTF. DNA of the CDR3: TGTGCCAGCAGTGTCAGGGGGAACTATGGCTACACCTTC.

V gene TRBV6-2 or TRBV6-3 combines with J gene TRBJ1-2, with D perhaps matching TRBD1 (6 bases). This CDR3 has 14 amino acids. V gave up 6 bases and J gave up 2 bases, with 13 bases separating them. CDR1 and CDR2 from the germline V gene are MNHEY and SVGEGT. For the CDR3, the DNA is TGTGCCAGCAGCCGCACTCAGGGGAACTATGGCTACACCTTC. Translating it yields CASSRTQGNYGYTF.

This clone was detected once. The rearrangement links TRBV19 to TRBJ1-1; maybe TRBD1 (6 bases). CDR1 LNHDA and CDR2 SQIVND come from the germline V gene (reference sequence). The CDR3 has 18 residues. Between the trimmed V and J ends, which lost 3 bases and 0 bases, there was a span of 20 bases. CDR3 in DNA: TGTGCCAGTAGTATCCCCCGGTCAGGGGCCTTTATGAACACTGAAGCTTTCTTT. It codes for CASSIPRSGAFMNTEAFF.

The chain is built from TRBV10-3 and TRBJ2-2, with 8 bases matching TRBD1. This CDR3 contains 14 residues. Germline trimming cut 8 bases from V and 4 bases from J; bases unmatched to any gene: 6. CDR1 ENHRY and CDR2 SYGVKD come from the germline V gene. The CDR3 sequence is CAISWTGTTGELFF. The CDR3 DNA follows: TGTGCCATCTCCTGGACAGGGACCACCGGGGAGCTGTTTTTT.

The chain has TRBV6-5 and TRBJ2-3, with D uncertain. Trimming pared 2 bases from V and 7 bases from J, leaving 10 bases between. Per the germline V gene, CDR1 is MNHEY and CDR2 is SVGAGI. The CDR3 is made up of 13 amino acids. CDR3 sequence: CASSYLNSHTQYF. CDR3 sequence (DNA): TGTGCCAGCAGTTACCTAAACAGCCATACGCAGTATTTT.

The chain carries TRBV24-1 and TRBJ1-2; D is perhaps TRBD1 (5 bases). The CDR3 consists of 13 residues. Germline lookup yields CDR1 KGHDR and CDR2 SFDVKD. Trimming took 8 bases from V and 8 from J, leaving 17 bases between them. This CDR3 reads CATTAREGEGYTF. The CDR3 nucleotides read TGTGCCACCACAGCCAGGGAGGGAGAAGGCTACACCTTC.

CDR3 nucleotide sequence: TGTGCCAGCAGTCCCCGGACAGGGGAGAATGGCTACACCTTC. Its translation is CASSPRTGENGYTF. This chain joins TRBV6-5 and TRBJ1-2; 9 bases map to TRBD1. The CDR3 extends over 14 amino acids. Germline CDR1 MNHEY, CDR2 SVGAGI. Trimming took 5 bases from V and 6 from J; bases not matched to a gene: 7.

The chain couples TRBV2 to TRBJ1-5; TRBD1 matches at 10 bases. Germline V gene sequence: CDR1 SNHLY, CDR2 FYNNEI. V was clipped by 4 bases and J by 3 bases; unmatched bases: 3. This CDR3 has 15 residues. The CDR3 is CASSGDRGHNQPQHF. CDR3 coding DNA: TGTGCCAGCAGTGGGGACAGGGGCCACAATCAGCCCCAGCATTTT.